The 17 T cell receptor beta chains given below trace back to one sample, sequenced in a study of blood T cell repertoires in COVID-19. Sequencing used immunoSEQ multiplex PCR; TCRdb keeps in-frame clones, though not all of them. This sample carries approximately 350,000 clones, less than 90% of them seen once, and the ten largest clones take just under 3%. The specimen was PBMCs or T cells enriched from blood (not recorded which). These receptors came from a woman in her twenties or thirties who had recovered from COVID-19.

V is TRBV5-6 and J is TRBJ2-5; 10 positions agree with TRBD2. Trimming cost V 2 bases and J 2 bases; bases outside gene matches: 3. CDR1 is SGHDT, CDR2 YYEEEE, per germline. This CDR3 contains 15 residues. The CDR3 bases are TGTGCCAGCAGCTTTAGCGGGGGGTCTCAAGAGACCCAGTACTTC. Translated: CASSFSGGSQETQYF.

The V call is TRBV11-3, the J call TRBJ2-2; D unresolved. In germline, CDR1 is SGHNT, CDR2 YENEEA. CDR3 size: 14 residues. V dropped 5 bases and J dropped 3 bases, with 10 bases sitting between them. The CDR3 protein is CASSPRRDTGELFF. For the CDR3, the DNA is TGTGCCAGCAGCCCCCGTCGTGACACCGGGGAGCTGTTTTTT.

This chain links TRBV2 with TRBJ1-1; D is ambiguous. Germline V gene sequence: CDR1 SNHLY, CDR2 FYNNEI. V lost 1 base and J lost 5, with 5 bases in between. The CDR3 has 12 residues. CDR3 residues: CASSEDYTEAFF. In DNA, the CDR3 is TGTGCCAGCAGTGAAGACTATACTGAAGCTTTCTTT.

This chain connects TRBV9 to TRBJ1-5, with 11 bases matching TRBD1. Trimming took 3 bases from V and 3 from J; bases not matched to a gene: 2. CDR1 is SGDLS and CDR2 is YYNGEE in the germline V gene. The CDR3 has 15 amino acids. The DNA of the CDR3 is TGTGCCAGCAGCGGCGGACAGGGGGCCAATCAGCCCCAGCATTTT. Amino acid sequence: CASSGGQGANQPQHF. The full variable domain, with the rest looked up from reference TRBV9 and TRBJ1-5, is DSGVTQTPKHLITATGQRVTLRCSPRSGDLSVYWYQQSLDQGLQFLIQYYNGEERAKGNILERFSAQQFPDLHSELNLSSLELGDSALYFCASSGGQGANQPQHFGDGTRLSIL.

The rearrangement uses TRBV21-1 and TRBJ1-2. TRBV21-1 is designated a pseudogene. CDR3 length equals 13 residues. The CDR3 is CASILVREGGYTF. The CDR3 DNA reads TGTGCCAGCATCCTGGTCAGAGAGGGTGGCTACACCTTC.

The rearrangement joins TRBV5-1 to TRBJ2-2, with 8 bases fitting TRBD1. The V and J ends lost 4 bases and 3 bases, in that order; junction bases with no gene match: 5. This CDR3 spans 15 amino acids. The germline CDR1 and CDR2 sequences are SGHRS and YFSETQ. CDR3 amino acids: CASSVRGRDTGELFF. The CDR3 nucleotides are TGCGCCAGCAGCGTCAGGGGGCGGGACACCGGGGAGCTGTTTTTT.

The chain has TRBV28 and TRBJ2-1; the match to TRBD2 covers 10 bases. The germline gives CDR1 MDHEN, CDR2 SYDVKM. Unmatched junction bases numbered 10, after V lost 6 bases and J lost 8 bases. This CDR3 is 15 amino acids long. The CDR3 DNA reads as TGTGCCAGCAGCGAGGCTAGCGGGAGTTCGGATGAGCAGTTCTTC. Encoded protein: CASSEASGSSDEQFF.

This clone has a handful of counts. CDR3 sequence reads: CASSLGQGAGYEQYF. CDR3 bases: TGTGCCAGCTCACTAGGACAGGGGGCGGGGTACGAGCAGTACTTC. J is TRBJ2-7 and V is TRBV18, with 11 positions matching TRBD1. V lost 4 bases, J lost 4 bases, and 6 bases stayed unmatched. The CDR3 sequence is 15 residues long. From germline, CDR1 is KGHSH and CDR2 LQKENI.

The gene calls are TRBV4-1 and TRBJ2-3; 13 nucleotides align to TRBD2. Trimming cost V 4 bases and J 2 bases; bases outside gene matches: 3. CDR1 is MGHRA, CDR2 YSYEKL, per germline. CDR3 length: 16 residues. The CDR3 coding sequence is TGCGCCAGCAGCCCACTAGCGGGGGGGACCACAGATACGCAGTATTTT. Protein product: CASSPLAGGTTDTQYF.

This chain connects TRBV7-9 to TRBJ2-1, with 10 bases identical to TRBD1. CDR3 size: 18 residues. Looked up from germline, CDR1 is SEHNR and CDR2 is FQNEAQ (reference sequence). The trim removed 1 base at V and 6 bases at J, leaving 12 bases unmatched. CDR3 bases: TGTGCCAGCAGCTTAGTGTCCCGACCGGGACAGGGGTTCAATGAGCAGTTCTTC. Protein: CASSLVSRPGQGFNEQFF.

The chain couples TRBV7-2 to TRBJ2-1, with 10 bases that match TRBD2. V lost 5 bases and J lost 4; bases outside the gene matches: 5. This CDR3 is 15 amino acids long. Germline CDR1 reads SGHTA; CDR2 reads FQGNSA. CDR3 protein: CASSQTSGDYNEQFF. The CDR3 coding sequence is TGTGCCAGCAGCCAAACTAGCGGGGATTACAATGAGCAGTTCTTC.

The rearrangement joins TRBV28 to TRBJ1-4, with D possibly being TRBD1 (5 bases). The CDR3 extends over 17 amino acids. The germline V and J ends were trimmed by 5 bases and 3 bases, with 19 bases remaining between them. Germline V gives CDR1 MDHEN, CDR2 SYDVKM. The CDR3 loop is CASSPRLGSGANEKLFF. DNA for the CDR3: TGTGCCAGCAGTCCGCGCCTGGGTTCGGGGGCTAATGAAAAACTGTTTTTT.

This clone has more than one count but fewer than ten. The sample has other DNA sequences that encode this CDR3 too. V is TRBV6-4 and J is TRBJ1-1; no definite D call. The CDR3 is 14 amino acids. V was trimmed by 5 bases and J by 0 bases, leaving 10 bases between them. CDR1 MRHNA and CDR2 SNTAGT come from the germline V gene. CDR3 in DNA: TGTGCCAGCAGTCCGGGTGGAGTGAACACTGAAGCTTTCTTT. Translating it yields CASSPGGVNTEAFF.

This chain connects TRBV24-1 to TRBJ2-3; TRBD2 is a possible D gene (5 bases). V shed 5 bases and J shed 6 bases, with 8 bases lying between them. CDR1 and CDR2 (germline): KGHDR, SFDVKD. The CDR3 consists of 12 residues. The CDR3 region has the DNA TGTGCCACCAGTGCGCGGGCGGATACGCAGTATTTT. Protein product: CATSARADTQYF.

This clone has only one observation. V is TRBV18 and J is TRBJ2-7, with TRBD1 matching 7 bases. The CDR3 runs 14 residues. Germline-derived CDR1 and CDR2 are KGHSH and LQKENI. With V trimmed by 6 bases and J by 7 bases, 12 bases remained unmatched. CDR3 sequence reads: CASSPWTGRSEQYF. The CDR3 bases are TGTGCCAGCTCCCCTTGGACAGGACGGTCGGAGCAGTACTTC. Combining the CDR3 with reference TRBV18 and TRBJ2-7 gives the whole variable domain NAGVMQNPRHLVRRRGQEARLRCSPMKGHSHVYWYRQLPEEGLKFMVYLQKENIIDESGMPKERFSAEFPKEGPSILRIQQVVRGDSAAYFCASSPWTGRSEQYFGPGTRLTVT.

This chain joins TRBV18 and TRBJ2-5; 10 bases line up with TRBD1. The germline gives CDR1 KGHSH, CDR2 LQKENI. V shed 4 bases, J shed 5 bases, and the junction held 4 bases outside the gene matches. CDR3 length equals 14 residues. The CDR3: CASSRDRGRETQYF. CDR3 nucleotides: TGTGCCAGCTCACGGGACAGGGGCCGGGAGACCCAGTACTTC.

The V call is TRBV5-6, the J call TRBJ2-7, with 14 bases lining up with TRBD2. Trimming removed 3 bases from V and 5 bases from J; junction bases left unmatched: 10. Germline assignment: CDR1 SGHDT and CDR2 YYEEEE. This CDR3 has 17 amino acids. This chain's CDR3 is CASSWGLAGELVDEQYF. The CDR3, as DNA: TGTGCCAGCAGCTGGGGACTAGCGGGAGAATTAGTTGACGAGCAGTACTTC.